This entry lists 3 T cell receptor beta chains sequenced from one sample in a study of PD-L1 blockade in urothelial cancer. Using immunoSEQ multiplex PCR, the repertoire was profiled, and TCRdb retains in-frame clones only, with some absent. The data hold 46,000 or so clones, with nearly 90% observed a single time. Here the sequenced sample was PBMCs, taken around atezolizumab (anti-PD-L1) treatment. The receptors were gathered from a man in his sixties with urothelial cancer.

This clone was observed a single time. Here the CDR3 DNA reads TGTGCCAGCAGCACCCGGACTAGCGGGGGGGGAGAGACCCAGTACTTC. Amino acids: CASSTRTSGGGETQYF. The rearrangement links TRBV11-3 to TRBJ2-5; 15 nucleotides line up with TRBD2. CDR1 and CDR2 from the germline V gene are SGHNT and YENEEA. Trimming removed 5 bases from V and 4 bases from J; junction bases left unmatched: 5. This CDR3 is 16 amino acids long.

This clone was found once. This chain connects TRBV4-2 to TRBJ2-2; 12 bases match TRBD2. Germline values: CDR1 LGHNA, CDR2 YNFKEQ. The CDR3 is 21 residues long. The J segment lost 6 bases and the V segment lost 0 bases, leaving 17 bases of the junction unmatched. In nucleotides, the CDR3 is TGTGCCAGCAGCCAAGATCCACAACTCTACGCAACTAGCGGGGGGTCCGGGGAGCTGTTTTTT. Protein sequence: CASSQDPQLYATSGGSGELFF.

The chain carries TRBV2 and TRBJ1-1, with 7 bases that match TRBD1. The CDR3 loop spans 16 amino acids. V gave up 8 bases and J gave up 0 bases; unmatched junction bases: 12. Germline V gene sequence: CDR1 SNHLY, CDR2 FYNNEI. CDR3 in amino acids: CASVRTGGSMNTEAFF. In nucleotides, the CDR3 is TGTGCCAGCGTTAGGACAGGAGGTTCCATGAACACTGAAGCTTTCTTT.